Sequencing of this T cell receptor (beta chain) was carried out in a study of T cell responses to AZD1222 COVID-19 vaccine. About this clone: What it binds is unknown.

Whole-study findings and limits: Close to half of all spike-specific TCRs reportedly target regions of the variants that are unmutated. With two AZD1222 doses given, Spike-specific TCR breadth and depth both rose. Mapped onto spike, vaccine-associated CD4 TCRs spanned it and were dominant at 160-218 and 743-854.

Germline loops: CDR1 SQVTM, CDR2 ANQGSEA. V was cut by 3 bases and J by 9 bases, with 12 bases left in between. The CDR3 length is 13 residues. TCRdb keeps only in-frame clones here, not all; method: immunoSEQ multiplex PCR. The sample lists about 130,000 clones, around 90% occurring once. The chain has TRBV29-1 and TRBJ1-6; D ambiguous. The TCR was taken from an adult in good health. The specimen was peripheral blood, collected on day 0 of AZD1222 vaccination. The CDR3 loop is CSVEVSPGSPLHF. The CDR3 bases are TGCAGCGTTGAGGTCAGCCCGGGTTCACCCCTCCACTTT.